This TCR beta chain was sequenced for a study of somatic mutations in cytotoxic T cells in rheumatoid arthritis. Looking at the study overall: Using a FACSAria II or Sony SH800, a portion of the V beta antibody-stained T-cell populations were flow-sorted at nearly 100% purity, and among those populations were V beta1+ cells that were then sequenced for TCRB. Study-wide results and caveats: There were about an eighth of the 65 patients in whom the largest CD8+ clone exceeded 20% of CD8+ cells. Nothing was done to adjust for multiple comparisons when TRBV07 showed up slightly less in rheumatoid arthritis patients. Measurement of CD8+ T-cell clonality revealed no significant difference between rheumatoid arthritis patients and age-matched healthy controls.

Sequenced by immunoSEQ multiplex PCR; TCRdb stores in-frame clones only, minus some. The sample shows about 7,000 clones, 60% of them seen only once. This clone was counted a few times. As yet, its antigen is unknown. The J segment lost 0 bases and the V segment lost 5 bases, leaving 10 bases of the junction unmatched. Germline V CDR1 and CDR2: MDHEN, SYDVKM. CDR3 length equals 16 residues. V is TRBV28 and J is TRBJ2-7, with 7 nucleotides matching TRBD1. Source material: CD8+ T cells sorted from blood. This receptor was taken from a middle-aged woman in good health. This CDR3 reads CASSQSSGTASYEQYF. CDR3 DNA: TGTGCCAGCAGTCAATCCTCCGGGACAGCCTCCTACGAGCAGTACTTC.